Presented here are 14 T cell receptor beta chains from one specimen sequenced in a study of CD8+ T cells in alopecia areata. Following RNA extraction, reverse transcription yielded cDNA that acted as the sequencing template. Generated by immunoSEQ multiplex PCR, the TCRdb table keeps only in-frame clones and is missing some. The table records around 290,000 clones without singletons, the ten largest covering approximately 1.2%. Combined cutaneous lymph node cells underwent sorting by CD4, CD8alpha, NKG2D, NKG2ACE and additional markers. The sequencing sample was made of CD4+ T cells sorted from a lymph node. All receptors derive from a C3H/HeJ mouse with alopecia areata. The mouse line has the MHC haplotype H2-k.

Comments on this clone: The gene symbols are mouse symbols. Sequencing ends 4 residues short of the CDR3 end; the germline J gene provides the rest. The V call is TRBV1, the J call TRBJ2-3; the D gene is possibly TRBD1 (5 bases). Germline CDR1 is NSQYPW and CDR2 is LRSPGD (reference sequence). With 4 bases removed from V and 2 bases from J, the gap between germline ends came to 10 bases. CDR3 length: 14 amino acids. The CDR3 region is CTCSVRVDAETLYF. Incomplete CDR3 DNA: TGCACCTGCAGTGTCAGGGTGGATGCAGAA.

This clone was seen only a few times. Gene names denote mouse genes. The read halts 4 residues ahead of the CDR3 end, with the missing end drawn from the germline J gene. The chain combines TRBV13-3 with TRBJ2-2; the match to TRBD2 covers 8 bases. The length of the CDR3 is 14 residues. Per the germline V gene, CDR1 is NNHDY and CDR2 is SYVADS. Losses at the gene ends were 2 bases for V and 6 bases for J; bases not matched to a gene: 3. Incomplete CDR3 DNA: TGTGCCAGCAGTGAACTGGGGGAAGCCGGG. Protein sequence: CASSELGEAG. The complete CDR3 reads CASSELGEAGQLYF.

This clone showed up just a few times. Mouse gene names apply. The read comes to an end 4 residues before the CDR3 does, leaving the germline J gene to fill in the end. At the DNA level, this CDR3 is encoded by other sequences in the same sample as well. V is TRBV13-2 and J is TRBJ2-1; TRBD1 might be the D (5 bases). V was pared by 5 bases and J by 1 base, with 7 bases between. The CDR3 has 13 residues. Germline assignment: CDR1 NNHNN and CDR2 SYGAGS (reference sequence). The CDR3 bases that were read are TGTGCCAGCGGCAGACAGAACTATGCT. It yields the protein CASGRQNYA. The CDR3, in full, reads CASGRQNYAEQFF.

A note on this clone: Gene labels here are mouse ones. Sequencing ends 4 residues short of the CDR3 end; the germline J gene provides the rest. The V and J genes are TRBV13-3 and TRBJ2-2, with a possible D match to TRBD1 (6 bases). This CDR3 contains 14 residues. Per the germline V gene, CDR1 is NNHDY and CDR2 is SYVADS. V was pared by 5 bases and J by 3 bases, with 11 bases between. The CDR3 loop is CASSPGVHTGQLYF. CDR3 bases read: TGTGCCAGCAGCCCAGGGGTTCACACCGGG.

A remark on this clone: Genes and germline come from the mouse. The read is 3 residues too short to cover the CDR3 end, so that end is filled in from the germline J gene. The same CDR3 can be traced to other DNA sequences in this sample. V gene TRBV5 combines with J gene TRBJ1-6; tentatively, D is TRBD1 (6 bases). Being an ORF, TRBJ1-6 has a function that is uncertain. The CDR3 consists of 15 residues. V shed 4 bases and J shed 4 bases, with 11 bases lying between them. Germline CDR1 LGHNA, CDR2 YNLKQL (reference sequence). The sequenced CDR3 bases are TGTGCCAGCAGCCCCCCGGGACAATATAATTCGCCC. It specifies CASSPPGQYNSP. The complete CDR3 sequence is CASSPPGQYNSPLYF.

This clone was seen a few times. Gene names follow the mouse nomenclature. The read stops 4 residues short of the end of the CDR3; the missing end is completed from the germline J gene. J is TRBJ2-5 and V is TRBV13-3; D perhaps matches TRBD1 (6 bases). The CDR3 has 13 residues. Germline V lookup: CDR1 NNHDY, CDR2 SYVADS. CDR3 DNA (partial): TGTGCCAGCAGCCTCGGGACAAAAGAC. This codes for CASSLGTKD. The entire CDR3 sequence reads CASSLGTKDTQYF.

Notes on this clone: Mouse gene names apply. The read is 3 residues too short to cover the CDR3 end, so that end is filled in from the germline J gene. The sample has other DNA sequences that encode this CDR3 too. The chain combines TRBV19 with TRBJ1-6; 9 bases are shared with TRBD1. TRBJ1-6 is an ORF, and what it does is uncertain. V trimming: 5 bases; J trimming: 4 bases; junction bases outside the gene matches: 1. Germline CDR1 FNHDT, CDR2 SITEND (reference sequence). The CDR3 totals 14 residues. CDR3 region: CASRGQGYNSPLYF. CDR3 DNA, as far as it was read: TGTGCCAGCAGGGGACAGGGATATAATTCGCCC.

This clone was detected a few times. Germline and genes: mouse. The CDR3 end lies 4 residues beyond the end of the read and is filled in from the germline J gene. The rearrangement joins TRBV1 to TRBJ2-3; 8 bases line up with TRBD2. This CDR3 spans 16 amino acids. The V gene's germline CDR1 is NSQYPW and CDR2 LRSPGD (reference sequence). J was trimmed by 2 bases and V by 0 bases; bases with no gene match: 4. The part of the CDR3 DNA that was read is TGCACCTGCAGTGCAGATGGGGGGGGATTTGCAGAA. It encodes CTCSADGGGFAE. The complete CDR3 sequence is CTCSADGGGFAETLYF. Variable domain in full (rest from reference TRBV1 and TRBJ2-3): VTLLEQNPRWRLVPRGQAVNLRCILKNSQYPWMSWYQQDLQKQLQWLFTLRSPGDKEVKSLPGADYLATRVTDTELRLQVANMSQGRTLYCTCSADGGGFAETLYFGSGTRLTVL.

This clone was picked up a small number of times. Genes and germline come from the mouse. The sequence runs out 4 residues before the end of the CDR3; the remainder is reconstructed from the germline J gene. The genes are TRBV19 and TRBJ1-1, with D possibly TRBD1 on 5 matching bases. Germline V gives CDR1 FNHDT, CDR2 SITEND (reference sequence). CDR3 length equals 13 residues. The V and J ends lost 5 bases and 0 bases respectively, with 8 bases between them. The sequenced CDR3 bases are TGTGCCAGCAGAGTGACAGCAAACACA. Protein: CASRVTANT. The full CDR3 sequence reads CASRVTANTEVFF.

This clone was found a few times. The genes are named according to mouse. The DNA read from the CDR3 is TGTGCCAGCTCTCTCGGGGCGGGACAAACAAACTCC. The encoded protein is CASSLGAGQTNS. The whole CDR3 is CASSLGAGQTNSDYTF. This chain joins TRBV12-1 and TRBJ1-2; possible D gene TRBD1, 6 bases. The CDR3 goes on 4 residues after the read ends, and that part is filled in from the germline J gene. CDR1 and CDR2 (germline): SGHSN, HYEKVE. The CDR3 contains 16 residues. V was cut by 0 bases and J by 0 bases, with 13 bases left in between.

This clone showed up just a few times. Gene names and germline refer to mouse. The read gets to within 3 residues of the CDR3 end, and the germline J gene fills in the rest. The same CDR3 is also encoded by other DNA sequences in this sample. This chain connects TRBV5 to TRBJ1-6, with D possibly being TRBD1 (6 bases). TRBJ1-6 is labeled an ORF, and its function is uncertain. Germline V CDR1 and CDR2: LGHNA, YNLKQL (reference sequence). Deletions cut 4 bases from V and 0 bases from J, with 7 bases between. This CDR3 is built from 15 residues. The sequenced part of the CDR3 DNA is TGTGCCAGCAGCCCACAGGGTTCCTATAATTCGCCC. Encoded protein: CASSPQGSYNSP. The full CDR3 reads CASSPQGSYNSPLYF.

This clone showed up just a few times. Gene names are mouse gene names. Read coverage stops 4 residues before the CDR3 terminus; the germline J gene supplies the remainder. The genes are TRBV5 and TRBJ2-2, with no clear D. The CDR3 runs 13 residues. The germline V gene has CDR1 LGHNA and CDR2 YNLKQL (reference sequence). The germline V and J ends were trimmed by 1 base and 3 bases, with 3 bases remaining between them. Here the CDR3 reads CASSQGDTGQLYF. The part of the CDR3 DNA that was read is TGTGCCAGCAGCCAAGGGGACACCGGG.

Notes on this clone: The germline and genes are mouse ones. The read terminates 4 residues before the CDR3 end, so the remaining end is supplied by the germline J gene. J is TRBJ2-4 and V is TRBV4; D is undetermined. Trimming pared 4 bases from V and 3 bases from J, leaving 8 bases between. Germline V lookup: CDR1 LGHDT, CDR2 YNNKQL (reference sequence). CDR3 length: 13 amino acids. The CDR3 here is CASSWGRQNTLYF. Incomplete CDR3 DNA: TGTGCCAGCAGCTGGGGTAGGCAAAAC.

A word on this clone: Gene and germline names: mouse. The read terminates 4 residues ahead of where the CDR3 ends, so the germline J gene completes it. Other DNA sequences in this sample translate to the same CDR3. This sequence joins TRBV13-1 and TRBJ2-1; TRBD2 aligns across 7 bases. The germline V gene has CDR1 NSHNY and CDR2 SYGAGN. With V trimmed by 5 bases and J by 1 base, 3 bases remained unmatched. The CDR3 runs to 14 residues. The covered CDR3 bases are TGTGCCAGCAGCCCTGGGGGAAACTATGCT. Protein product: CASSPGGNYA. The full CDR3 protein is CASSPGGNYAEQFF.